Reported below is one TCR beta chain. CDR3 length equals 14 residues. Germline CDR1 is GTSNPN and CDR2 is SVGIG (reference sequence). Between the trimmed V and J ends, which lost 2 bases and 8 bases, there was a span of 16 bases. The sample is drawn from a study of blood T cell repertoires in COVID-19. The wider study: PBMCs, B-cell-depleted T cells, or T cells were the source of the cDNA or gDNA that made up the material.

Sequencing used immunoSEQ multiplex PCR; TCRdb keeps in-frame clones, though not all of them. The sample has 100,000 to 120,000 clones, about 79% seen once. The TCR comes from an elderly woman with active or convalescent COVID-19. The sequencing input was peripheral blood. This chain links TRBV30 with TRBJ2-4, with D perhaps matching TRBD2 (6 bases). This chain's CDR3 is CAWSIASALDIQYF. The CDR3 bases are TGTGCCTGGAGTATTGCTAGCGCTTTGGACATTCAGTACTTC.